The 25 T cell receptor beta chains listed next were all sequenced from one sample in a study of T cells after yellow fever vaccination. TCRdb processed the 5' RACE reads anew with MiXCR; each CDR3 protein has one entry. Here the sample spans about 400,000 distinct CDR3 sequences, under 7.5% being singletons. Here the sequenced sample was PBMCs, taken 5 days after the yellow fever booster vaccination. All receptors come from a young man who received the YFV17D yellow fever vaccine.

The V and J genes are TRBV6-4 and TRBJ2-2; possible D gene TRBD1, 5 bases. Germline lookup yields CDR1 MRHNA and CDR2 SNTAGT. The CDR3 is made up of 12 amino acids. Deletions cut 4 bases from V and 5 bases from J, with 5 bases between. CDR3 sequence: CASSAGTGELFF. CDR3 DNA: TGTGCCAGCAGTGCAGGGACCGGGGAGCTGTTTTTT.

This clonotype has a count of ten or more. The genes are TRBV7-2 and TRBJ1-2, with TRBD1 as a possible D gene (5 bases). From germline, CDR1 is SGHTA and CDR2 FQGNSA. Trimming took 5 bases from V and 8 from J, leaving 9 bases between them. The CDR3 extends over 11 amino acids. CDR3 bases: TGTGCCAGCAGCGGGGGTTGGGGCTACACCTTC. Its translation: CASSGGWGYTF.

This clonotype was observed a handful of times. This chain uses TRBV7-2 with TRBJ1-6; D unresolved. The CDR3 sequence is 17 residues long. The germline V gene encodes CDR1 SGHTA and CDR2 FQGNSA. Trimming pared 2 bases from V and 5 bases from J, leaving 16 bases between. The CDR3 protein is CASSLRRGGGNNSPLHF. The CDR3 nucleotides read TGTGCCAGCAGCTTACGGCGGGGTGGCGGAAATAATTCACCCCTCCACTTT.

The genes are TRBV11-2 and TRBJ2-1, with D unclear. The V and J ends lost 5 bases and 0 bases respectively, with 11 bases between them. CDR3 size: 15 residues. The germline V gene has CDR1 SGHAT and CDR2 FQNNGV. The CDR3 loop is CASSQESLSYNEQFF. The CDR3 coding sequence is TGTGCCAGCAGCCAAGAGTCTCTCTCCTACAATGAGCAGTTCTTC.

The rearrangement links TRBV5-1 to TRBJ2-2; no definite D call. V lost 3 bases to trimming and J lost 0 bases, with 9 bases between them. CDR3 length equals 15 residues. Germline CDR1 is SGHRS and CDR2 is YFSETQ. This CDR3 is CASSSGPSNTGELFF. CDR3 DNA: TGCGCCAGCAGCTCCGGACCTTCGAACACCGGGGAGCTGTTTTTT.

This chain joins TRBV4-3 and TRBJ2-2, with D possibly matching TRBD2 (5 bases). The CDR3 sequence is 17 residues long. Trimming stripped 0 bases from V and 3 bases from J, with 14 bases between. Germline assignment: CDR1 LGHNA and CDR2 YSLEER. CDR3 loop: CASSQDLLRAHTGELFF. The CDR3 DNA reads TGCGCCAGCAGCCAAGACCTCCTGAGGGCACACACCGGGGAGCTGTTTTTT.

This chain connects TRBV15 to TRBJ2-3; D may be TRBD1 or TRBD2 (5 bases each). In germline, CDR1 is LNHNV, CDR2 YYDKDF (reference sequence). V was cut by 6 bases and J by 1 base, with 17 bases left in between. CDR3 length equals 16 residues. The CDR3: CATRGRGALRTDTQYF. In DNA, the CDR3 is TGTGCCACCAGAGGGCGAGGGGCCCTACGCACAGATACGCAGTATTTT.

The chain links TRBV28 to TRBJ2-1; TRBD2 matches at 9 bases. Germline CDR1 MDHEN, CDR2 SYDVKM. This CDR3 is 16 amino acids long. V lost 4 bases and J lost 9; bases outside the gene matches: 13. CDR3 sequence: CASSSSGTYGNGEQFF. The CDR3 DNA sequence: TGTGCCAGCAGTTCTAGCGGGACATATGGTAATGGTGAGCAGTTCTTC.

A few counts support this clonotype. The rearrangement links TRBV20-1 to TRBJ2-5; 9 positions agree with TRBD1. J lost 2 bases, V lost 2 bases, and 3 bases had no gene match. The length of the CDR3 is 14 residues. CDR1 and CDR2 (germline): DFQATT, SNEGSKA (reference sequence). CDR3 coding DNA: TGCAGTGCTAGACGGGACAGGGATCAAGAGACCCAGTACTTC. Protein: CSARRDRDQETQYF.

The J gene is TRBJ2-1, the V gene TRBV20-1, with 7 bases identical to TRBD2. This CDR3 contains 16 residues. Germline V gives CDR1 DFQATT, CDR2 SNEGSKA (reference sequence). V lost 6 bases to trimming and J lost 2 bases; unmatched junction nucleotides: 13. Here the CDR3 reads CSAVTPGTTTYNEQFF. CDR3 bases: TGCAGTGCAGTAACCCCCGGGACTACTACCTACAATGAGCAGTTCTTC.

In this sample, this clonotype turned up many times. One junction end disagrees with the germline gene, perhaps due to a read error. CDR3 sequence: CAAGGLEQYF. The CDR3 coding sequence is TGTGCCGCCGGAGGGCTCGAGCAGTACTTC. The chain couples TRBV10-2 to TRBJ2-7; D may be TRBD2 (6 bases). The length of the CDR3 is 10 residues. The germline CDR1 and CDR2 sequences are WSHSY and SAAADI.

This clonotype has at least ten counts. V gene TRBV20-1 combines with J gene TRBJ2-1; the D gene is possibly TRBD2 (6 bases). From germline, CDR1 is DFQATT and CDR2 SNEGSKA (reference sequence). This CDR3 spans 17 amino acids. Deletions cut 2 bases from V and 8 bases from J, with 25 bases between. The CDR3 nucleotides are TGCAGTGCTAGACCCCCCTACGGGACTTCCCTTGGGCATGAGCAGTTCTTC. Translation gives CSARPPYGTSLGHEQFF.

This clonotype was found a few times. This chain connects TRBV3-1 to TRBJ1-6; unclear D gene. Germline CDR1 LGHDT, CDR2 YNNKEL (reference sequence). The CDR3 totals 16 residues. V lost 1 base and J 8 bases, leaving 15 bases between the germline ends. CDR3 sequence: CASSQGYQRGHSPLHF. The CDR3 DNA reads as TGTGCCAGCAGCCAAGGCTATCAGAGAGGGCATTCACCCCTCCACTTT.

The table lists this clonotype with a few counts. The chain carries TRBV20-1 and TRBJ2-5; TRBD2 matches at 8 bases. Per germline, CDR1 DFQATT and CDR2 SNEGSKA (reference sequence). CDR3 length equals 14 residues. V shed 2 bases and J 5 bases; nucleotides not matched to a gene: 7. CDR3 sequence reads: CSARPGRAGETQYF. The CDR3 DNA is TGCAGTGCTAGACCCGGGAGGGCCGGGGAGACCCAGTACTTC.

DNA of the CDR3: TGTGCCAACTGGAGTGGAATAAGAAACGAGCAGTACTTC. Protein: CANWSGIRNEQYF. The chain couples TRBV28 to TRBJ2-7; D is unresolved. The germline V and J ends were trimmed by 10 bases and 5 bases, with 18 bases remaining between them. The CDR3 is made up of 13 amino acids. The germline V gene encodes CDR1 MDHEN and CDR2 SYDVKM.

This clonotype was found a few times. The CDR3 sequence is CASSLSGLLAAYNEQFF. In DNA form, the CDR3 reads TGTGCCAGCAGTTTATCGGGCCTCCTAGCGGCCTACAATGAGCAGTTCTTC. This chain uses TRBV27 with TRBJ2-1; TRBD2 agrees at 7 bases. Germline-derived CDR1 and CDR2 are MNHEY and SMNVEV (reference sequence). J was trimmed by 2 bases and V by 0 bases; bases with no gene match: 7. The length of the CDR3 is 17 residues.

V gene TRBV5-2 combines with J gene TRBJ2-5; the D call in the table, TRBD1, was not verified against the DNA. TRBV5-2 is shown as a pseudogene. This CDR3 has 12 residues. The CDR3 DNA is TGTGCCCTCAGGGGGGGGGGAGAGACCCAGTACTTC. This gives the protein CALRGGGETQYF.

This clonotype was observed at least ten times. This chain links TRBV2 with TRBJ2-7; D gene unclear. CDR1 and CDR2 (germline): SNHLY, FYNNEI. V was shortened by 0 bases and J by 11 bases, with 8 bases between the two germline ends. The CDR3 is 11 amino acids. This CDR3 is CASSEALREYF. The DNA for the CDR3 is TGTGCCAGCAGTGAAGCGCTTCGGGAGTACTTC.

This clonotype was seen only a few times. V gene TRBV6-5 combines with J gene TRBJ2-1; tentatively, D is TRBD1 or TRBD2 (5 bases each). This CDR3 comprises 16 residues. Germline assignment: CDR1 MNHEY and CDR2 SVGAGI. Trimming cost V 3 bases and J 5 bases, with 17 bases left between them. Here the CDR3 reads CASSYIPPGRNNEQFF. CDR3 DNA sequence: TGTGCCAGCAGTTATATCCCGCCGGGACGGAACAATGAGCAGTTCTTC.

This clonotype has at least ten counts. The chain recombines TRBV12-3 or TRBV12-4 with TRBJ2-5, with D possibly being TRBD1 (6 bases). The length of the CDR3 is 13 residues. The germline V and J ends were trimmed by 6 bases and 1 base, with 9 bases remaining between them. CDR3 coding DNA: TGTGCCAGCAGGAGACAGGTCCAAGAGACCCAGTACTTC. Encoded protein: CASRRQVQETQYF.

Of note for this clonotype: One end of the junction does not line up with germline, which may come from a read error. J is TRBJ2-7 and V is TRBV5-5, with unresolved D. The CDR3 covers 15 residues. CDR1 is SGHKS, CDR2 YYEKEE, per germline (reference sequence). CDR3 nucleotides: TGTGCCAGCAGCTTGGAACGCCCCATCTCCCACGAGCAGTACTTC. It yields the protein CASSLERPISHEQYF.

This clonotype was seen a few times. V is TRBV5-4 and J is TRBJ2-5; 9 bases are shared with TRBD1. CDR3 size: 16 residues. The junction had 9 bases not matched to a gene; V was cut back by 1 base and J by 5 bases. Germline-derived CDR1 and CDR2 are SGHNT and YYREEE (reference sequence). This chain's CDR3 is CASSLSTGQGMETQYF. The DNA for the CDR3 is TGTGCCAGCAGCTTGTCTACGGGACAGGGAATGGAGACCCAGTACTTC.

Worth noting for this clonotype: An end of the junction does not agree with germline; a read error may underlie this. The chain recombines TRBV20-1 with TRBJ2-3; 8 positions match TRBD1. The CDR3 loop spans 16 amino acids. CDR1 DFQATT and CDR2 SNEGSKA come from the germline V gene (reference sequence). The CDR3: CRGGTGPAAGTDTQYF. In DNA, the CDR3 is TGCAGGGGTGGGACAGGTCCAGCGGCAGGCACGGATACGCAGTATTTT.

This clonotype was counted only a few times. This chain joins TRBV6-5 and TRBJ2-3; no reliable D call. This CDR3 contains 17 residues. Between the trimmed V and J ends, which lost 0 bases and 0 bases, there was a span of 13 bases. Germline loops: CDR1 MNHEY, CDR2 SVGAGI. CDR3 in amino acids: CASSYSPLPTSTDTQYF. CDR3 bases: TGTGCCAGCAGTTACTCGCCGTTACCCACTAGCACAGATACGCAGTATTTT.

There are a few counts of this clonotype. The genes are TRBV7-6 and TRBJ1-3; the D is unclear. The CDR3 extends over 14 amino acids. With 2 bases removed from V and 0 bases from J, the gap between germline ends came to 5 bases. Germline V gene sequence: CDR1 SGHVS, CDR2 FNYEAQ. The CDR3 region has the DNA TGTGCCAGCAGCTTATCGAGCTCTGGAAACACCATATATTTT. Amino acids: CASSLSSSGNTIYF.